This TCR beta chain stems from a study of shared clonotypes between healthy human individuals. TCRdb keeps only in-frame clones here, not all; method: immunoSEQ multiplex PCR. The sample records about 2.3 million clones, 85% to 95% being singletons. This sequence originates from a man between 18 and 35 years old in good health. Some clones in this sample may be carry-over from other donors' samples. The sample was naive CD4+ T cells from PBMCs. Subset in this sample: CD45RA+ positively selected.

The CDR3 DNA reads TGTGCCAGCAGTTTAGGAACCAACCCCAGACCCCAGCATTTT. Residues: CASSLGTNPRPQHF. J is TRBJ1-5 and V is TRBV28; D is uncertain. This CDR3 has 14 amino acids. The V and J ends lost 2 bases and 10 bases respectively, with 15 bases between them. In germline, CDR1 is MDHEN, CDR2 SYDVKM.